Presented here are 20 T cell receptor beta chains from one specimen sequenced in a study of shared clonotypes between healthy human individuals. Clones were read by immunoSEQ multiplex PCR, and TCRdb kept only the in-frame ones, dropping some. Among hundreds of thousands of clones listed, about 95% were seen once. CD8 cells classed as naive were CD45RO-negative and positively selected for CCR7, excluding terminally differentiated effector memory CD45RA+ cells. The sequenced material came from naive CD8+ T cells sorted from blood. These TCRs come from a woman aged 25 to 39 in good health.

The rearrangement links TRBV6-5 to TRBJ2-7, with D maybe TRBD2 (6 bases). V was clipped by 6 bases and J by 1 base, with 13 bases between them. The CDR3 consists of 14 residues. Germline CDR1 reads MNHEY; CDR2 reads SVGAGI. CDR3 loop: CASSPIGTSYEQYF. The CDR3, as DNA: TGTGCCAGCAGCCCAATTGGGACTTCCTACGAGCAGTACTTC.

The J gene is TRBJ1-1, the V gene TRBV7-9; D is unresolved. The CDR3 spans 15 residues. Trimming removed 4 bases from V and 7 bases from J, with 19 bases in between. CDR1 SEHNR and CDR2 FQNEAQ come from the germline V gene (reference sequence). The CDR3: CASSSRGAAVIEAFF. The CDR3, as DNA: TGTGCCAGCAGCTCCCGGGGAGCGGCTGTTATTGAAGCTTTCTTT.

The J gene is TRBJ2-1, the V gene TRBV15, with D perhaps TRBD2 (6 bases). Germline V lookup: CDR1 LNHNV, CDR2 YYDKDF (reference sequence). Trimming shortened V by 3 bases and J by 6 bases, and 18 bases separated the two germline ends. The CDR3 is 16 residues long. This chain's CDR3 is CATSSCRDCPINEQFF. CDR3 sequence (DNA): TGTGCCACCAGCAGCTGCCGGGACTGCCCGATCAATGAGCAGTTCTTC. The whole variable domain, remainder taken from reference TRBV15 and TRBJ2-1, is DAMVIQNPRYQVTQFGKPVTLSCSQTLNHNVMYWYQQKSSQAPKLLFHYYDKDFNNEADTPDNFQSRRPNTSFCFLDIRSPGLGDTAMYLCATSSCRDCPINEQFFGPGTRLTVL.

This chain connects TRBV19 to TRBJ1-2, with D perhaps TRBD1 (5 bases). Germline CDR1 LNHDA, CDR2 SQIVND (reference sequence). The CDR3 loop spans 16 amino acids. V lost 9 bases to trimming and J lost 6 bases, with 26 bases between them. In nucleotides, the CDR3 is TGTGCCAGATTCCGAAAGGGGCGATTACTGTATGATGGCTACACCTTC. Translated, it gives CARFRKGRLLYDGYTF.

On this clone itself: Other DNA sequences in the same sample also yield this CDR3. J is TRBJ2-1 and V is TRBV9; TRBD2 matches at 13 bases. This CDR3 comprises 14 residues. The trim removed 3 bases at V and 7 bases at J, leaving 1 base unmatched. Germline V gives CDR1 SGDLS, CDR2 YYNGEE. The CDR3 reads CASSGTSGSNEQFF. The CDR3 DNA follows: TGTGCCAGCAGCGGGACTAGCGGGAGTAATGAGCAGTTCTTC.

The CDR3 region is CASSPREYQETQYF. In nucleotides, the CDR3 is TGTGCCAGCAGCCCCCGGGAATACCAAGAGACCCAGTACTTC. The V and J genes are TRBV28 and TRBJ2-5; D may be TRBD2 (5 bases). V was clipped by 6 bases and J by 0 bases, with 11 bases between them. This CDR3 has 14 amino acids. Germline values: CDR1 MDHEN, CDR2 SYDVKM.

This clone appeared once. The CDR3 coding sequence is TGTGCCAGTAGTCCAGGGACGGGACTCTCTGGAAACACCATATATTTT. Its translation is CASSPGTGLSGNTIYF. The chain recombines TRBV19 with TRBJ1-3, with D possibly TRBD1 on 5 matching bases. V shed 5 bases and J shed 0 bases, with 14 bases lying between them. The germline V gene has CDR1 LNHDA and CDR2 SQIVND (reference sequence). This CDR3 is 16 amino acids long.

This clone appeared once. For the CDR3, the DNA is TGCAGCGTTGAAGCAGGGCCTTCCTACAATGAGCAGTTCTTC. Its protein is CSVEAGPSYNEQFF. This chain uses TRBV29-1 with TRBJ2-1, with D possibly being TRBD1 (5 bases). The CDR3 has 14 residues. V was pared by 1 base and J by 1 base, with 8 bases between. Germline CDR1 is SQVTM and CDR2 is ANQGSEA.

This sequence joins TRBV19 and TRBJ2-5; D ambiguous. Trimming stripped 6 bases from V and 3 bases from J, with 11 bases between. The CDR3 totals 13 residues. Germline CDR1 and CDR2: LNHDA and SQIVND (reference sequence). The CDR3 sequence is CASSYDTEETQYF. The CDR3 DNA reads TGTGCCAGTAGCTACGACACGGAAGAGACCCAGTACTTC.

The rearrangement links TRBV15 to TRBJ1-5; D unresolved. The CDR3 runs 16 residues. Trimming shortened V by 0 bases and J by 2 bases, and 11 bases separated the two germline ends. Germline CDR1 LNHNV, CDR2 YYDKDF (reference sequence). The CDR3 DNA follows: TGTGCCACCAGCAGAGATGTGGTCTTCGGCAATCAGCCCCAGCATTTT. Encoded protein: CATSRDVVFGNQPQHF. Together with reference TRBV15 and TRBJ1-5, the CDR3 gives the full variable domain: DAMVIQNPRYQVTQFGKPVTLSCSQTLNHNVMYWYQQKSSQAPKLLFHYYDKDFNNEADTPDNFQSRRPNTSFCFLDIRSPGLGDTAMYLCATSRDVVFGNQPQHFGDGTRLSIL.

V usage is TRBV2 and J usage is TRBJ1-2, with 8 bases aligning to TRBD1. Germline-derived CDR1 and CDR2 are SNHLY and FYNNEI. The CDR3 consists of 15 residues. V was clipped by 1 base and J by 4 bases; unmatched bases: 5. CDR3: CASSEDRGFFYGYTF. CDR3 DNA: TGTGCCAGCAGTGAAGACAGGGGGTTTTTCTATGGCTACACCTTC.

The rearrangement uses TRBV4-1 and TRBJ2-5; 10 bases agree with TRBD2. Germline V lookup: CDR1 MGHRA, CDR2 YSYEKL. The CDR3 loop spans 16 amino acids. Trimming removed 4 bases from V and 3 bases from J; junction bases left unmatched: 8. The CDR3 DNA is TGCGCCAGCAGCCCGAGGACAGGACTAGCGGAAGAGACCCAGTACTTC. Encoded protein: CASSPRTGLAEETQYF.

V and J are TRBV9 and TRBJ2-1; D is ambiguous. Trimming removed 3 bases from V and 9 bases from J, with 13 bases in between. CDR1 is SGDLS and CDR2 is YYNGEE in the germline V gene. The CDR3 is made up of 13 amino acids. CDR3 sequence (DNA): TGTGCCAGCAGCGGACCCGGCCAGCTTGAGCAGTTCTTC. Amino acids: CASSGPGQLEQFF.

The chain has TRBV4-1 and TRBJ2-5; D not resolved. Germline loops: CDR1 MGHRA, CDR2 YSYEKL. Trimming left V 1 base short and J 1 base short, with 10 bases between. This CDR3 comprises 15 residues. The DNA for the CDR3 is TGCGCCAGCAGCCAAGTTTCGCAGAGCCAAGAGACCCAGTACTTC. The encoded protein is CASSQVSQSQETQYF.

This chain connects TRBV10-2 to TRBJ1-1; a weak D match, TRBD1 (5 bases). The germline V gene has CDR1 WSHSY and CDR2 SAAADI. Deletions cut 3 bases from V and 0 bases from J, with 11 bases between. This CDR3 is built from 15 residues. This chain's CDR3 is CASSDPGGLNTEAFF. The CDR3 DNA follows: TGCGCCAGCAGTGACCCCGGGGGGTTGAACACTGAAGCTTTCTTT.

V gene TRBV10-2 combines with J gene TRBJ1-1, with no clear D. Trimming took off 4 bases at V and 4 bases at J, with 4 bases between the two ends. Germline CDR1 reads WSHSY; CDR2 reads SAAADI. This CDR3 contains 11 residues. The CDR3 sequence: CASSAATEAFF. The CDR3, as DNA: TGCGCCAGCAGTGCGGCCACTGAAGCTTTCTTT.

Points on this clone: The sample contains more than one DNA sequence encoding this CDR3. The rearrangement joins TRBV19 to TRBJ1-5; perhaps TRBD1 as D (6 bases). This CDR3 is built from 13 residues. CDR1 and CDR2 (germline): LNHDA, SQIVND (reference sequence). The V end lost 7 bases, the J end lost 1 base, and 8 bases lay between the germline ends. The CDR3 sequence: CASTGQSNQPQHF. The CDR3 nucleotides read TGTGCCAGTACCGGACAGAGCAATCAGCCCCAGCATTTT.

The chain carries TRBV2 and TRBJ1-5; D is possibly TRBD1 (5 bases). The germline V gene has CDR1 SNHLY and CDR2 FYNNEI. V was trimmed by 1 base and J by 4 bases, leaving 11 bases between them. The length of the CDR3 is 15 residues. The CDR3 is CASSEGQGRNQPQHF. The CDR3 bases are TGTGCCAGCAGTGAAGGGCAGGGAAGGAATCAGCCCCAGCATTTT. Full variable domain (outside the CDR3, taken from reference TRBV2 and TRBJ1-5): EPEVTQTPSHQVTQMGQEVILRCVPISNHLYFYWYRQILGQKVEFLVSFYNNEISEKSEIFDDQFSVERPDGSNFTLKIRSTKLEDSAMYFCASSEGQGRNQPQHFGDGTRLSIL.

About this clone itself: Other nucleotide sequences from this sample produce the same CDR3. The gene calls are TRBV7-9 and TRBJ1-2, with D possibly TRBD1 on 5 matching bases. This CDR3 contains 13 residues. Between the trimmed V and J ends, which lost 4 bases and 8 bases, there was a span of 14 bases. Germline V gene sequence: CDR1 SEHNR, CDR2 FQNEAQ (reference sequence). DNA for the CDR3: TGTGCCAGCAGCTCGCAGGGTTCGGACGGCTACACCTTC. Amino acid sequence: CASSSQGSDGYTF.

The chain employs TRBV27 and TRBJ1-5; perhaps TRBD1 as D (5 bases). Between the trimmed V and J ends, which lost 0 bases and 4 bases, there was a span of 10 bases. CDR1 MNHEY and CDR2 SMNVEV come from the germline V gene (reference sequence). The CDR3 has 15 residues. CDR3 region: CASSLSWGSNQPQHF. The CDR3 DNA reads as TGTGCCAGCAGTTTATCTTGGGGGTCAAATCAGCCCCAGCATTTT.